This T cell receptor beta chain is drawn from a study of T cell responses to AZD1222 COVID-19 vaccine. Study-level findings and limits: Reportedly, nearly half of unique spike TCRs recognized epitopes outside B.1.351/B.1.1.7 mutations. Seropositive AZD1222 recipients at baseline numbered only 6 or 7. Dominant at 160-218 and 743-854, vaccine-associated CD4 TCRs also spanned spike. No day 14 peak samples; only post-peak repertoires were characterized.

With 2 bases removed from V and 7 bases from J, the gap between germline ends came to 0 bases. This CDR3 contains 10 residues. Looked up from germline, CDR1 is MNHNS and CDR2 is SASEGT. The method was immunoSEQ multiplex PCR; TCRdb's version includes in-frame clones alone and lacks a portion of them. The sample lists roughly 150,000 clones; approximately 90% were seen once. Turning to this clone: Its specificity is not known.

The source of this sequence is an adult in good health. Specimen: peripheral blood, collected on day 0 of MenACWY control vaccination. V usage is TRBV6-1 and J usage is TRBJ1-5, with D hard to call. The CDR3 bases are TGTGCCAGCAGTGAACAGCCCCAGCATTTT. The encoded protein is CASSEQPQHF.